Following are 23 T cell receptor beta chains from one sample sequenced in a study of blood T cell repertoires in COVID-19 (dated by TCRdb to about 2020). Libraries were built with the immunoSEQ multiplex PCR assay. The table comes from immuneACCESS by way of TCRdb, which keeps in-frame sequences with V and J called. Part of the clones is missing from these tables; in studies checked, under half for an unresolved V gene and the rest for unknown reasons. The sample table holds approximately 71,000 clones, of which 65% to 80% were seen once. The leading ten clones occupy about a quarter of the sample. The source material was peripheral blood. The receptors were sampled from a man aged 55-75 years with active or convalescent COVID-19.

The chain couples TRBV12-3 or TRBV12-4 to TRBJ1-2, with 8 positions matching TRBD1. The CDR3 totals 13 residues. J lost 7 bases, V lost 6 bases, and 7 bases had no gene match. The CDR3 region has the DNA TGTGCCAGCAGGGACAGGGAATTGGGTGGCTACACCTTC. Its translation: CASRDRELGGYTF.

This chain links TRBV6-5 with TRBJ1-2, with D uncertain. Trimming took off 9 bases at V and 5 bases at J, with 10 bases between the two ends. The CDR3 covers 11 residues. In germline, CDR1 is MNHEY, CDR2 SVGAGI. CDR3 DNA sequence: TGTGCCAGTGAGGGCGGGTATGGCTACACCTTC. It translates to CASEGGYGYTF.

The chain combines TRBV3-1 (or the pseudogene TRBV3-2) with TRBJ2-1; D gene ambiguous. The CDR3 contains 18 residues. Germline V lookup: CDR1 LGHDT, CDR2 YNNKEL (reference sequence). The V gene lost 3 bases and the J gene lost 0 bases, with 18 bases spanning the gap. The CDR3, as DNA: TGTGCCAGCAGCCATTCAGGATCAGGTTTTAGCTCCTACAATGAGCAGTTCTTC. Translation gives CASSHSGSGFSSYNEQFF.

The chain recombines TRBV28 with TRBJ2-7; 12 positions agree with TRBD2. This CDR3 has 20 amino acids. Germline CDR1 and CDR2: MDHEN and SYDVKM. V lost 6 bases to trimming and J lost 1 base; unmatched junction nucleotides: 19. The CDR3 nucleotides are TGTGCCAGCAGCCTCCACCTAGAAGGCCCTAGCGGGGGGGCATCCTACGAGCAGTACTTC. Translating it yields CASSLHLEGPSGGASYEQYF.

In nucleotides, the CDR3 is TGTGCCAGCAGCTCACAACTAACCTACAATGAGCAGTTCTTC. As protein: CASSSQLTYNEQFF. The chain recombines TRBV7-8 with TRBJ2-1; unclear D gene. Looked up from germline, CDR1 is SGHVS and CDR2 is FQNEAQ. The CDR3 covers 14 residues. The V and J ends lost 4 bases and 2 bases respectively, with 9 bases between them. The full variable domain, its missing parts supplied by reference TRBV7-8 and TRBJ2-1, is GAGVSQSPRYKVAKRGQDVALRCDPISGHVSLFWYQQALGQGPEFLTYFQNEAQLDKSGLPSDRFFAERPEGSVSTLKIQRTQQEDSAVYLCASSSQLTYNEQFFGPGTRLTVL.

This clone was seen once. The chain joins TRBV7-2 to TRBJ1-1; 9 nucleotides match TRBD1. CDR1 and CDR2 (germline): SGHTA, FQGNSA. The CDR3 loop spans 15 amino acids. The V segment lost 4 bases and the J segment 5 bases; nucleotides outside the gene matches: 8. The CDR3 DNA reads TGTGCCAGCAGCTCACAGGGACAGGGCTTGACTGAAGCTTTCTTT. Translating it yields CASSSQGQGLTEAFF.

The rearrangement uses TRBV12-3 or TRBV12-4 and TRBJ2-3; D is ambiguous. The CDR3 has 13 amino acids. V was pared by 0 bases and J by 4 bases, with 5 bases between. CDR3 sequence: CASSLAAADTQYF. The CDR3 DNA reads TGTGCCAGCAGTTTAGCGGCGGCAGATACGCAGTATTTT.

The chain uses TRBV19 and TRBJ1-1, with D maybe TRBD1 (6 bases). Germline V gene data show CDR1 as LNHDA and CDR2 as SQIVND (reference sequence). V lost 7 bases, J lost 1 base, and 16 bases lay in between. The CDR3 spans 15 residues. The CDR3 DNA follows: TGTGCCAGTACCCCAGAGGGGGTTGCGAACACTGAAGCTTTCTTT. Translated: CASTPEGVANTEAFF.

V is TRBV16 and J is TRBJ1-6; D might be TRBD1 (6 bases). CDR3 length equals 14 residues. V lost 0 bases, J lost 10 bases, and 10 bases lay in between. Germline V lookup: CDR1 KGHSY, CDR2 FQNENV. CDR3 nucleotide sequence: TGTGCCAGCAGCCAATCCAGGGGCGGATCACCCCTCCACTTT. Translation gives CASSQSRGGSPLHF.

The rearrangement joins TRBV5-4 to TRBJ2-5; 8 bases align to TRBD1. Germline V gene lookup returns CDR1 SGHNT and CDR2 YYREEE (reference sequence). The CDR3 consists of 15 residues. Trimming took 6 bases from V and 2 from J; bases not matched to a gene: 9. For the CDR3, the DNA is TGTGCCAGCACCCTCCTACAGGGGGAGCAAGAGACCCAGTACTTC. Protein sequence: CASTLLQGEQETQYF.

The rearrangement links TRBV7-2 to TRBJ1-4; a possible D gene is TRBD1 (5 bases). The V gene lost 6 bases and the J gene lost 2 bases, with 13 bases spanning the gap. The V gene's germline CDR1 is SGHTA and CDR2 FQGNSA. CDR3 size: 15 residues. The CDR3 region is CASSWGGSTNEKLFF. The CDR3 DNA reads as TGTGCCAGCAGTTGGGGGGGGAGTACTAATGAAAAACTGTTTTTT.

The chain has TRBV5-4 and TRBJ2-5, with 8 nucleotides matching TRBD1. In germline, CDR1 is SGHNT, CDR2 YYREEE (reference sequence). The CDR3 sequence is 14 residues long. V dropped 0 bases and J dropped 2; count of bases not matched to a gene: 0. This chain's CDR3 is CASSLGDRQETQYF. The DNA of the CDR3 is TGTGCCAGCAGCTTGGGGGACAGGCAAGAGACCCAGTACTTC. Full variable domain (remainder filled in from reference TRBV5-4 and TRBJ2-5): ETGVTQSPTHLIKTRGQQVTLRCSSQSGHNTVSWYQQALGQGPQFIFQYYREEENGRGNFPPRFSGLQFPNYSSELNVNALELDDSALYLCASSLGDRQETQYFGPGTRLLVL.

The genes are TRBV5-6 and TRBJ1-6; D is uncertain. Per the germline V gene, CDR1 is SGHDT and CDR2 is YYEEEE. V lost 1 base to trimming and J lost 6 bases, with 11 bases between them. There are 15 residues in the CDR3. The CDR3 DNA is TGTGCCAGCAGCTTGTGGCATTCGGGTAATTCACCCCTCCACTTT. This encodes CASSLWHSGNSPLHF.

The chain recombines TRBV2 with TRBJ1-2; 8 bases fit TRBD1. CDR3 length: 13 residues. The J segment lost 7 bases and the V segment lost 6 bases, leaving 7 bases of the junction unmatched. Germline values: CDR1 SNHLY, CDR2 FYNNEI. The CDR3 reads CASRAQGEGGYTF. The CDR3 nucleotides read TGTGCCAGCAGAGCACAGGGGGAGGGTGGCTACACCTTC.

The CDR3 loop is CASSQDIASGSSSFGELFF. CDR3 nucleotides: TGTGCCAGCAGCCAAGATATCGCTAGCGGGTCTTCTTCGTTCGGGGAGCTGTTTTTT. This chain links TRBV3-1 (or the pseudogene TRBV3-2) with TRBJ2-2; 8 bases are shared with TRBD2. The J segment lost 7 bases and the V segment lost 0 bases, leaving 16 bases of the junction unmatched. Germline V gives CDR1 LGHDT, CDR2 YNNKEL (reference sequence). This CDR3 is 19 amino acids long.

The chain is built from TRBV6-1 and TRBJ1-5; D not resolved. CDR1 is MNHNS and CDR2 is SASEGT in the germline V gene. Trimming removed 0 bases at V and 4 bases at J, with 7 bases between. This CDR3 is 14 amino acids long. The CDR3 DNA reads TGTGCCAGCAGTGAAGCATACACAAATCAGCCCCAGCATTTT. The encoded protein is CASSEAYTNQPQHF.

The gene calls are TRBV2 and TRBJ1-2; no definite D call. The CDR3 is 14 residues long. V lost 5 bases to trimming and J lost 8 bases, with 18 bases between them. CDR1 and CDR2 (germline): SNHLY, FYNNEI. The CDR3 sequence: CASSRDPALGGYTF. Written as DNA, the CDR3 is TGTGCCAGCAGTAGAGACCCGGCCCTGGGCGGCTACACCTTC.

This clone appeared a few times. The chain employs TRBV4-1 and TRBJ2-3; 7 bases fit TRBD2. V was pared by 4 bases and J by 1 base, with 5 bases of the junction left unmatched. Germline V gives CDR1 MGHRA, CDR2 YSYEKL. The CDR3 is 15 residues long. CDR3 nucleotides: TGCGCCAGCAGCCGGAGCGGGGCTGGCACAGATACGCAGTATTTT. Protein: CASSRSGAGTDTQYF.

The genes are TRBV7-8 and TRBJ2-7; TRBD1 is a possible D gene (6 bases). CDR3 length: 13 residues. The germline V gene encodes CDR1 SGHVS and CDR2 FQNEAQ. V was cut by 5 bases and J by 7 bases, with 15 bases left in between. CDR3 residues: CASSGWDIGEQYF. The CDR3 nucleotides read TGTGCCAGCAGCGGGTGGGACATTGGGGAGCAGTACTTC.

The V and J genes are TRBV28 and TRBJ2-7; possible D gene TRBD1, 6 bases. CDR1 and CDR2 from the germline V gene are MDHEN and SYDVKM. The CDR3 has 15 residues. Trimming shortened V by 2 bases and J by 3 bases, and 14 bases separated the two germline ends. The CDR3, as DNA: TGTGCCAGCAGTTTAGGGGGCGAAGCTAACTACGAGCAGTACTTC. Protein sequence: CASSLGGEANYEQYF.

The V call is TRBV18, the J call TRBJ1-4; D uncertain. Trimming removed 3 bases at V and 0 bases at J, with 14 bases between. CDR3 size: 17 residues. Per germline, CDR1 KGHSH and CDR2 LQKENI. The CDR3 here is CASSPNQRLSTNEKLFF. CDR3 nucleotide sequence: TGTGCCAGCTCACCGAATCAAAGACTCTCAACTAATGAAAAACTGTTTTTT.

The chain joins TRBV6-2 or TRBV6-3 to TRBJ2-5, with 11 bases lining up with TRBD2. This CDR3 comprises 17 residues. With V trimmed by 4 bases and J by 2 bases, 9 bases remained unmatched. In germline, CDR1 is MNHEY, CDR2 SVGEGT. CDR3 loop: CASSLPSGGTFQETQYF. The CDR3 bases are TGTGCCAGCAGTTTGCCTAGCGGGGGGACATTTCAAGAGACCCAGTACTTC.

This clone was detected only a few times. The CDR3 sequence is CASSQDWGRVTGANVLTF. CDR3 nucleotides: TGCGCCAGCAGCCAAGATTGGGGCAGGGTAACTGGGGCCAACGTCCTGACTTTC. The gene calls are TRBV4-3 and TRBJ2-6; tentatively, D is TRBD1 (5 bases). This CDR3 contains 18 residues. From germline, CDR1 is LGHNA and CDR2 YSLEER. Between the trimmed V and J ends, which lost 0 bases and 2 bases, there was a span of 14 bases.